The 5 T cell receptor beta chains reported below all come from one sample, sequenced in a study of OX40 agonist ivuxolimab in advanced cancers. Libraries were prepared by immunoSEQ multiplex PCR; TCRdb keeps only in-frame clonotypes and omits some of them. The table records approximately 62,000 clones, nearly 90% of them present only once. This sample comprised CD4+ or CD8+ T cells sorted from blood, obtained in a trial of the OX40 agonist ivuxolimab. These receptors all stem from an adult with an advanced solid tumor such as melanoma, head and neck, liver or kidney cancer.

The chain carries TRBV29-1 and TRBJ2-1, with 8 bases identical to TRBD1. After removal of 8 bases from V and 4 bases from J, the junction contained 16 bases not matched to a gene. The CDR3 loop spans 16 amino acids. Germline assignment: CDR1 SQVTM and CDR2 ANQGSEA. DNA of the CDR3: TGCAGCTCTCGTGGGTCCCAGGGGGCGGAATACAATGAGCAGTTCTTC. This gives the protein CSSRGSQGAEYNEQFF.

The chain recombines TRBV28 with TRBJ2-5; D is ambiguous. The CDR3 consists of 16 residues. Germline CDR1 and CDR2: MDHEN and SYDVKM. Between the trimmed V and J ends, which lost 0 bases and 5 bases, there was a span of 16 bases. In DNA, the CDR3 is TGTGCCAGCAGTTTATGGGCAGGTAGCCCCTCCGAGACCCAGTACTTC. Encoded protein: CASSLWAGSPSETQYF.

This rearrangement joins TRBV19 to TRBJ1-4, with TRBD1 matching 7 bases. V trimming: 5 bases; J trimming: 8 bases; junction bases outside the gene matches: 8. The CDR3 has 14 amino acids. Per the germline V gene, CDR1 is LNHDA and CDR2 is SQIVND (reference sequence). CDR3 loop: CASSSGQGEEKLFF. In DNA, the CDR3 is TGTGCCAGTAGTTCAGGGCAGGGGGAGGAAAAACTGTTTTTT. Full variable domain (missing parts from reference TRBV19 and TRBJ1-4): DGGITQSPKYLFRKEGQNVTLSCEQNLNHDAMYWYRQDPGQGLRLIYYSQIVNDFQKGDIAEGYSVSREKKESFPLTVTSAQKNPTAFYLCASSSGQGEEKLFFGSGTQLSVL.

The chain employs TRBV5-5 and TRBJ2-3; D is unclear. Germline assignment: CDR1 SGHKS and CDR2 YYEKEE (reference sequence). This CDR3 has 12 amino acids. The V end lost 4 bases, the J end lost 5 bases, and 8 bases lay between the germline ends. The DNA for the CDR3 is TGTGCCAGCAGCCCGGATGGAGATACGCAGTATTTT. Protein sequence: CASSPDGDTQYF.

The count of this clone is one. The J gene is TRBJ2-7, the V gene TRBV4-2, with a tentative D call TRBD2 (5 bases). The CDR3 covers 15 residues. V was pared by 0 bases and J by 0 bases, with 9 bases between. Germline CDR1 and CDR2: LGHNA and YNFKEQ. Here the CDR3 DNA reads TGTGCCAGCAGCCAAGAAGTGGACTCCTCCTACGAGCAGTACTTC. Its translation: CASSQEVDSSYEQYF.